This T cell receptor beta chain was recovered during a study of breast tumors, draining lymph nodes, adjacent tissues. Broader study findings: Tumors had less TCR diversity than lymph nodes, more than nontumor tissue.

The V gene's germline CDR1 is SGHAT and CDR2 FQNNGV. The CDR3 is 15 residues long. V lost 5 bases to trimming and J lost 8 bases; unmatched junction nucleotides: 11. Breast cancer patients provided tissue from their axillary draining lymph nodes. This clonotype showed up many times. Its cognate antigen is unknown. TCRdb re-called the multiplex PCR reads through MiXCR, storing one row per CDR3 protein. The data show under 150,000 distinct CDR3 sequences, around 20% seen once. This TCR was recovered from a female donor with breast cancer. Some clones in this sample may be carry-over from other donors' samples. The sequencing input was axillary lymph node tissue. The chain recombines TRBV11-2 with TRBJ2-2, with 7 bases fitting TRBD2. The CDR3 nucleotides are TGTGCCAGCAGCGGGAACAGCGGGAAGGGTGGGGAGCTGTTTTTT. Translated: CASSGNSGKGGELFF. Using reference TRBV11-2 and TRBJ2-2 for the parts outside the CDR3, the full variable domain is EAGVAQSPRYKIIEKRQSVAFWCNPISGHATLYWYQQILGQGPKLLIQFQNNGVVDDSQLPKDRFSAERLKGVDSTLKIQPAKLEDSAVYLCASSGNSGKGGELFFGEGSRLTVL.